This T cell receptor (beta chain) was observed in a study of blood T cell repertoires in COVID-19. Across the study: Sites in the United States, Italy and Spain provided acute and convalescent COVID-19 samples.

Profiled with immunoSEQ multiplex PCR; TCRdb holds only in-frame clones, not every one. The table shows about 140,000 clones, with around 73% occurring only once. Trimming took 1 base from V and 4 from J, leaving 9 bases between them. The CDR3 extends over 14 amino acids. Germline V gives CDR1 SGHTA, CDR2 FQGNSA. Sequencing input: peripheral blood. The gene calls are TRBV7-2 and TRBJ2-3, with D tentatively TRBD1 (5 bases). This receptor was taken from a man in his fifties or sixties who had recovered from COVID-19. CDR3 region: CASSLVPQADTQYF. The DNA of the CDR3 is TGTGCCAGCAGCTTAGTTCCACAGGCAGATACGCAGTATTTT.